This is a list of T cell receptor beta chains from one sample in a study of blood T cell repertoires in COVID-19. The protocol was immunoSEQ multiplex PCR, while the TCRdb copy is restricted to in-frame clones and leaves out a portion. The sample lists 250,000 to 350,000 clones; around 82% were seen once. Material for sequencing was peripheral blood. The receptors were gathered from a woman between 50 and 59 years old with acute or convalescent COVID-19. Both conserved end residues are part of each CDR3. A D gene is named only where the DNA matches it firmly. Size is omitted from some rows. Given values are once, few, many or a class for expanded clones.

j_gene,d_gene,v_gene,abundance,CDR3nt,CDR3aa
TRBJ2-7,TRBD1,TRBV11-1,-,TGTGCCAGCAGCTTGGGACAGCTAGCCTACGAGCAGTACTTC,CASSLGQLAYEQYF
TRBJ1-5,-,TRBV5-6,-,TGTGCCAGCAGCTTGAAGGGGCTCCATAGCAATCAGCCCCAGCATTTT,CASSLKGLHSNQPQHF
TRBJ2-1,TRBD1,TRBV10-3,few,TGTGCCATCAGTGAACCCGTGACAGGGAACAATGAGCAGTTCTTC,CAISEPVTGNNEQFF
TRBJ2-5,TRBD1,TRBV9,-,TGTGCCAGCAGCGTATTATCGGGACAGGGGGCGAGAGAGACCCAGTACTTC,CASSVLSGQGARETQYF
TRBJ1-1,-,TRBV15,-,TGTGCCACCAGCAGAGATACGGTGAACACTGAAGCTTTCTTT,CATSRDTVNTEAFF
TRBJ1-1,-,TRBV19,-,TGTGCCCGATCCTGGGCGCGGGGGACTGAAGCTTTCTTT,CARSWARGTEAFF
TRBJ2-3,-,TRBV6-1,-,TGTGCCAGCAGTGACCCCCGCACGGGCACAGATACGCAGTATTTT,CASSDPRTGTDTQYF
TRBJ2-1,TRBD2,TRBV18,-,TGTGCCAGCTCACCAAGGGGACTAGCGGATTACAATGAGCAGTTCTTC,CASSPRGLADYNEQFF
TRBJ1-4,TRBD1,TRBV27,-,TGTGCCAGCAGTTGGGACAGGGCGGCTGAAAAACTGTTTTTT,CASSWDRAAEKLFF
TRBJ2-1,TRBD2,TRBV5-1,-,TGCGCCAGCAGCTCCCGGACTAGCGGGAAAGTTAATGAGCAGTTCTTC,CASSSRTSGKVNEQFF